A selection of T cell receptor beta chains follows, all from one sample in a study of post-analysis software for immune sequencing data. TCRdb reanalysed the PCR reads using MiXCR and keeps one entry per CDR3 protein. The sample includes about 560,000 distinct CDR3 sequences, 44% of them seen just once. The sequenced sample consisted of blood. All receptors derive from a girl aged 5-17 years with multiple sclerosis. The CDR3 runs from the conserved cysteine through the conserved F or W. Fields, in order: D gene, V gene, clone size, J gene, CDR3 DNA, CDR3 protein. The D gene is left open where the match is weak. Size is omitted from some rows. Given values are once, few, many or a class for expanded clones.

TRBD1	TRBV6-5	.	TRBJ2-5	TGTGCCAGCAGTTACCTCCCGCCAGGACAGGGATGGGAGACCCAGTACTTC	CASSYLPPGQGWETQYF
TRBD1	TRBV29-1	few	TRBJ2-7	TGCAGCGTCGCAAGAAGGACAGGGGGCTCCGAGCAGTACTTC	CSVARRTGGSEQYF
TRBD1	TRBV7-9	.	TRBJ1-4	TGTGCCAGCAGCTTAGTTGACAGGGAGGGTGCTGAAAAACTGTTTTTT	CASSLVDREGAEKLFF
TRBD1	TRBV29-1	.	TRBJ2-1	TGCAGCGACTTCAGTCCGGGACAGGGTAGAAATGAGCAGTTCTTC	CSDFSPGQGRNEQFF
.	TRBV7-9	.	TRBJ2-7	TGTGCCAGCAGCCCTCGAGTCCGGGCCAGCTCCTACGAGCAGTACTTC	CASSPRVRASSYEQYF
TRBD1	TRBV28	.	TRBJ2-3	TGTGCCAGCAGCAAAGGGGGACAGGCGTCAGATACGCAGTATTTT	CASSKGGQASDTQYF
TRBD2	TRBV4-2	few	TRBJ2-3	TGTGCCAGCAGCCAAGCTCCTGGGACTAGCGGGGCTACTAGCACAGATACGCAGTATTTT	CASSQAPGTSGATSTDTQYF
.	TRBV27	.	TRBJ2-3	TGTGCCAGCAGTCCCCAGCGGAGTAGCACAGATACGCAGTATTTT	CASSPQRSSTDTQYF
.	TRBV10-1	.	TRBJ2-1	TGCGCCAGCAGTGAGCCGACTAGGAATGATCAGTTCTTC	CASSEPTRNDQFF
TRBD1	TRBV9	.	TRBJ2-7	TGTGCCAGCAGCGAGACAGGGAGCACCTACGAGCAGTACTTC	CASSETGSTYEQYF
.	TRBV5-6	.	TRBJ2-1	TGTGCCAGCAGCCCCAAACAATTAAAAGGGGGTCTTTACGTTCGGAATGAGCAGTTCTTC	CASSPKQLKGGLYVRNEQFF
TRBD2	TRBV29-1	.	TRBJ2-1	TGCAGCGCCTCTTTTACAGCGGGAGGGCCTGGCAATGAGCAGTTCTTC	CSASFTAGGPGNEQFF
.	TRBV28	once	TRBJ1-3	TGTGCCAGCAGTCAAGGACGGATTTTCTCTGGAAACACCATATATTTT	CASSQGRIFSGNTIYF
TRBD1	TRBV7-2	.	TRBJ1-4	TGTGCCAGCAGCCTCATCACAGGGGGCAATGAAAAACTGTTTTTT	CASSLITGGNEKLFF
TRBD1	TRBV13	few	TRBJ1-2	TGTGCCAGCAGCTCACAGGGGCCGATGGACTATGGCTACACCTTC	CASSSQGPMDYGYTF
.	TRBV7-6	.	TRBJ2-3	TGTGCCAGCAGCTTAGAGGCGGTTGGGGAGAGAGGAGATACGCAGTATTTT	CASSLEAVGERGDTQYF
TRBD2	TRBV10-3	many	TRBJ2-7	TGTGCCATCAGTGAGTCTATCCGGGGTGCGGGGGCCTACGAGCAGTACTTC	CAISESIRGAGAYEQYF
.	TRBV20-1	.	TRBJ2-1	TGCAGTGCTAGAGATCCCAGGGGTTGGTACTACAATGAGCAGTTCTTC	CSARDPRGWYYNEQFF
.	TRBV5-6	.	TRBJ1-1	TGTGCCAGCAGCCTATGGGGGACGGGGCTTTTCGGAAACACTGAAGCTTTCTTT	CASSLWGTGLFGNTEAFF
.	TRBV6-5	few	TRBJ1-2	TGTGCCAGCAGGATATTAGGGGATCGCTATGGCTACACCTTC	CASRILGDRYGYTF
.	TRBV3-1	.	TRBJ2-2	TGTGCCAGCAGCCAAGATCGAGGTTGGGCAGGGCACACCGGGGAGCTGTTTTTT	CASSQDRGWAGHTGELFF
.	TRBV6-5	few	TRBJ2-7	TGTGCCAGCAGTGACGACAGGAGCTCCTACGAGCAGTACTTC	CASSDDRSSYEQYF
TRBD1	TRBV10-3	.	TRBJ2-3	TGTGCCATCAGTAAAACGGGGACAGGGTCGGGCACAGATACGCAGTATTTT	CAISKTGTGSGTDTQYF
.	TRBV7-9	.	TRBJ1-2	TGTGCCAGCAGCTTAGGACAGGCTCGTGGCTACACCTTC	CASSLGQARGYTF
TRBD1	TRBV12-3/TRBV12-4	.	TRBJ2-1	TGTGCCAGCAGTACAGGGGCGTTCTCCTACAATGAGCAGTTCTTC	CASSTGAFSYNEQFF